This T cell receptor beta chain was sequenced during a study of technical replicates of blood from several donors. This clone was counted only a few times. Only in-frame clones appear in the TCRdb table, and some are missing; sequencing was by immunoSEQ multiplex PCR. This sample has approximately 15,000 clones; roughly four fifths occur once, and the top ten carry 12%. The CDR3 extends over 12 amino acids. Germline assignment: CDR1 MDHEN and CDR2 SYDVKM. The V and J ends lost 10 bases and 2 bases respectively, with 12 bases between them. The J gene is TRBJ2-7, the V gene TRBV28; D is possibly TRBD2 (6 bases). This sequence was found in a human donor in good health. Sequenced input: PBMCs. The CDR3 DNA sequence: TGTGCCACCGCCGGGACTCCCTACGAGCAGTACTTC. Protein sequence: CATAGTPYEQYF.